This TCR beta chain was retrieved from a study of PD-1 blockade in classical Hodgkin lymphoma. As for time point: cycle 4 day 1 (C4D1), after 6 weeks of nivolumab. Following autologous stem cell transplantation, relapse occurred in every patient, and exposure to brentuximab vedotin varied. Study conclusions and caveats: Newly diagnosed patients had baseline TCR diversity that was reportedly lower than that of healthy donors. CD8+ TCR diversity did not rise significantly by C4D1, unlike CD4+.

The method was immunoSEQ multiplex PCR; TCRdb's version includes in-frame clones alone and lacks a portion of them. The sample holds approximately 93,000 clones, around 78% seen once. This CDR3 spans 15 amino acids. CDR1 and CDR2 from the germline V gene are SGHDT and YYEEEE. Trimming took off 1 base at V and 1 base at J, with 10 bases between the two ends. Regarding this clone: What it binds is unknown.

This clonotype was sampled from a human donor with classical Hodgkin lymphoma. The genes are TRBV5-6 and TRBJ2-3; D may be TRBD1 (6 bases). The sequences come from peripheral blood mononuclear cells (PBMCs), collected before the fourth cycle of nivolumab. The CDR3 region is CASSLPTGGTDTQYF. The CDR3 DNA follows: TGTGCCAGCAGCTTGCCGACAGGTGGCACAGATACGCAGTATTTT.